The T cell receptor beta chain under discussion was sequenced for a study of T-cell reconstitution after alpha-beta-depleted transplantation in children listed by TCRdb under 2016. Describing the broader study: T-cell immune reconstitution after TCRalphabeta/CD19-depleted allogeneic hematopoietic cell transplantation in children was quantitatively tracked in the study by means of TCR repertoire profiling.

CDR1 and CDR2 (SGHAT, FQNNGV) derive from the germline V gene. From its cysteine to its phenylalanine, the CDR3 spans 20 amino acids. Only the CDR3 region is kept as DNA, spanning 60 bases read in frame from base 1. Trimmed from V: 3 bases; trimmed from J: 2 bases; junction bases lacking a gene match: 14. The protocol used for the library was PCR. Sequencing instrument: Illumina HiSeq 2500. TCR library preparation used molecular barcoding, with unique molecular identifiers applied to normalize quantification of the TCRbeta repertoire. Starting from the raw public reads, TCRdb applied fastp trimming at Q25, assembled clones with MiXCR and retained in-frame beta chains. CDR3 protein duplicates are merged, each entry listing the most common genes and DNA. For this sample there are about a million distinct CDR3 sequences; roughly 29% appear just once. The ten top clones hold around 30% of the sample. This clonotype was seen a few times. This clone's antigen is unknown. The record has no base qualities; no much larger clone is one base away.

In light of the paper, this sample's treatment or condition label describes: allogeneic hematopoietic cell transplantation with graft depleted of TCRalphabeta T cells and CD19 B cells. TCRalphabeta/CD19-depleted allogeneic hematopoietic cell grafts were given to the transplant recipients, all of whom were children. Broad study findings and their caveats: The high TCRbeta diversity at day 60 in some patients was ascribed to recipient T cells and intrathymic progenitors that had survived conditioning. The apparently early recovery of alphabetaT-cell counts about two months after transplant reportedly depended on only several hundred rapidly expanded clones that came from non-depleted graft cells. Over subsequent months, a decline in hyperexpanded clone frequencies was noted, and after one year, T-cell counts and TCRbeta diversity were mostly ascribed to newly produced T cells.

Sequencing was performed on PBMCs, mostly from graft donor cells, taken 360 days after TCRalphabeta/CD19-depleted stem cell transplant. The sequence came from a boy less than two years old who had a stem cell transplant for SCID, so the T cells may come from the graft donor. Here the chain combines TRBV11-2 and TRBJ2-6, with 9 junctional bases fitting TRBD1. CDR3 reads: CASSFPTGGTGFAGANVLTF. The DNA reads as follows: TGTGCCAGCAGCTTCCCTACTGGAGGGACAGGGTTTGCTGGGGCCAACGTCCTGACTTTC.